This TCR beta chain is drawn from a study of T cell repertoires in cytomegalovirus infection (dated 2019 in TCRdb). In the study overall: The HLA type of each donor mattered for the analysis, because public TCR beta signatures pointed to carriage of CMV infection along with the matching HLA type.

Trimming removed 5 bases from V and 0 bases from J; the gene matches leave 10 bases unexplained. Counted from cysteine to phenylalanine, this CDR3 has 18 amino acids. The read is trimmed to its CDR3 DNA, 54 bases read in frame from base 1. The CDR1 and CDR2 encoded by the germline V gene are SGHTA and FQGTGA. On the study overall, not on this receptor specifically: In both this cohort and an independent cohort of several hundred donors, the cumulative frequency of public TCR beta family members distinguished carriers of CMV infection plus the relevant HLA type. In the ex vivo response, HLA-C-restricted CMV-specific TCR beta clonotypes were dominant, and in two of eight donors the single most frequent clonotype came from this HLA-C-restricted group.

This clonotype appeared many times. Its antigen is unknown. Per-base qualities were not stored, and no clone one base away is much larger. TCRdb records Illumina HiSeq 1500 as the sequencer. The public reads were reanalyzed by TCRdb: fastp trimming at Q25, MiXCR alignment, in-frame beta chains only. Records with the same CDR3 protein are collapsed into one entry carrying the most frequent genes and DNA. For this sample the table gives approximately 240,000 distinct CDR3 sequences, of which around 12% were detected only once. The ten largest clones represent roughly 1.7% of the sample. The sequence links TRBV7-3 to TRBJ2-2, with 9 bases matching TRBD2. Sequencing was done on a sample of PBMCs. The TCR originated in a human donor in good health (CMV status not recorded). Some clones in this sample may be carry-over from other donors' samples. The nucleotides read TGTGCCAGCAGCCCGCCCACGAGCGGGGGGCCGAACACCGGGGAGCTGTTTTTT. Its protein is CASSPPTSGGPNTGELFF.